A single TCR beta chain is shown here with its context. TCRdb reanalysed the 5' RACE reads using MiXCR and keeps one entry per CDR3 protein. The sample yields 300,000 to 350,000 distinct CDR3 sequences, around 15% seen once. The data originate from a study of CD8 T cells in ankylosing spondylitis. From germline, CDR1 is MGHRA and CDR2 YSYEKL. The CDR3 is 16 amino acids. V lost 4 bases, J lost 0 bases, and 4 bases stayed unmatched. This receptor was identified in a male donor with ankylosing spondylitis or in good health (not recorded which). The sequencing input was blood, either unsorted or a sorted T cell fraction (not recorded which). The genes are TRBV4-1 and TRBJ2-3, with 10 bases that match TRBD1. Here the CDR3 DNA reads TGCGCCAGCAGCCCAACGGGACAGGGGAGCACAGATACGCAGTATTTT. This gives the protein CASSPTGQGSTDTQYF.